These 10 T cell receptor beta chains were all obtained from the same sample, sequenced in a study of beta chain features in type 1 diabetes (dated by TCRdb to between 2017 and 2018). The receptor library was made with the immunoSEQ multiplex PCR assay. The High Capacity cDNA Reverse Transcription Kit was used to reverse transcribe all of the isolated RNA, meaning that expressed TCRB transcripts were what got sequenced. This is the immuneACCESS table as TCRdb keeps it, with only in-frame sequences that have V and J called. A part of the clones is gone; compared with another copy, unresolved V genes explain less than half, and the rest is unexplained. The table for this sample lists roughly 170,000 clones; 10% to 15% of them were counted only once. The ten biggest clones cover about 0.66% of the sample. Sequencing input: central memory CD4+ T cells from blood. These TCRs come from a woman between 18 and 29 years old in good health.

This clone appeared a few times. The gene calls are TRBV29-1 and TRBJ1-2, with D uncertain. Per the germline V gene, CDR1 is SQVTM and CDR2 is ANQGSEA. This CDR3 spans 13 amino acids. V lost 3 bases to trimming and J lost 5 bases, with 13 bases between them. CDR3 protein: CSVESLAEYGYTF. The CDR3 DNA reads TGCAGCGTTGAGTCGCTAGCGGAGTATGGCTACACCTTC.

The chain combines TRBV29-1 with TRBJ2-5, with 7 positions matching TRBD1. V lost 7 bases to trimming and J lost 4 bases; unmatched junction nucleotides: 9. The CDR3 is 13 amino acids. In germline, CDR1 is SQVTM, CDR2 ANQGSEA. The CDR3 DNA reads as TGCAGCGGGGGACAGTCTGGGAGAGAGACCCAGTACTTC. Residues: CSGGQSGRETQYF. Filled out from reference TRBV29-1 and TRBJ2-5, the complete variable domain reads SAVISQKPSRDICQRGTSLTIQCQVDSQVTMMFWYRQQPGQSLTLIATANQGSEATYESGFVIDKFPISRPNLTFSTLTVSNMSPEDSSIYLCSGGQSGRETQYFGPGTRLLVL.

This clone was detected only a few times. The chain couples TRBV27 to TRBJ2-5, with TRBD1 as a possible D gene (6 bases). Trimming pared 5 bases from V and 1 base from J, leaving 11 bases between. The CDR3 totals 14 residues. The germline V gene has CDR1 MNHEY and CDR2 SMNVEV (reference sequence). DNA of the CDR3: TGTGCCAGCAGTCCCCGGACAGCCCAAGAGACCCAGTACTTC. It specifies CASSPRTAQETQYF.

In this sample, this clone turned up a few times. This CDR3 is CASSQVTSGNGQDGYTF. CDR3 in DNA: TGTGCCAGCAGCCAAGTAACGTCAGGGAACGGGCAAGATGGCTACACCTTC. This chain joins TRBV4-2 and TRBJ1-2; tentatively, D is TRBD1 (5 bases). CDR3 length equals 17 residues. CDR1 is LGHNA, CDR2 YNFKEQ, per germline. Trimming removed 1 base from V and 6 bases from J, with 21 bases in between.

This clone was seen more than once but under ten times. The chain combines TRBV7-2 with TRBJ2-7; 11 bases are a match to TRBD1. CDR3 length equals 14 residues. The junction had 6 bases not matched to a gene; V was cut back by 5 bases and J by 6 bases. Germline V CDR1 and CDR2: SGHTA, FQGNSA. The CDR3 spells CASSVDRGLTEQYF. The CDR3 DNA is TGTGCCAGCAGCGTGGACAGGGGGCTTACCGAGCAGTACTTC.

This clone was detected ten times or more. This rearrangement joins TRBV29-1 to TRBJ2-7; 7 nucleotides line up with TRBD1. CDR3 size: 12 residues. Germline V gives CDR1 SQVTM, CDR2 ANQGSEA. With 6 bases clipped from V and 9 bases from J, the junction kept 11 bases outside the gene matches. The DNA of the CDR3 is TGCAGCGTCCCCGGGACAGCCGCGGGGCAGTACTTC. Translated, it gives CSVPGTAAGQYF.

This chain connects TRBV2 to TRBJ1-2; D remains unclear. Trimming took 2 bases from V and 8 from J, leaving 12 bases between them. The CDR3 length is 13 residues. Looked up from germline, CDR1 is SNHLY and CDR2 is FYNNEI. The CDR3 sequence is CASSETNPGGYTF. The CDR3 bases are TGTGCCAGCAGTGAAACGAATCCGGGAGGCTACACCTTC. Looking up the rest from reference TRBV2 and TRBJ1-2 gives the full variable domain: EPEVTQTPSHQVTQMGQEVILRCVPISNHLYFYWYRQILGQKVEFLVSFYNNEISEKSEIFDDQFSVERPDGSNFTLKIRSTKLEDSAMYFCASSETNPGGYTFGSGTRLTVV.

The chain combines TRBV29-1 with TRBJ1-2, with 10 bases fitting TRBD1. Trimming at V came to 4 bases and at J to 4 bases, leaving 15 bases not matched to a gene. The CDR3 spans 17 residues. The germline V gene has CDR1 SQVTM and CDR2 ANQGSEA. The CDR3 reads CSVVYVVGQGNSYGYTF. The CDR3, as DNA: TGCAGCGTTGTGTACGTTGTGGGACAGGGGAACTCCTATGGCTACACCTTC.

The rearrangement uses TRBV4-3 and TRBJ2-5, with 7 positions matching TRBD2. Germline V gene sequence: CDR1 LGHNA, CDR2 YSLEER. Germline trimming cut 4 bases from V and 4 bases from J; bases unmatched to any gene: 6. The CDR3 extends over 14 amino acids. CDR3: CASSRGGEGETQYF. In DNA, the CDR3 is TGCGCCAGCAGCCGGGGCGGGGAGGGAGAGACCCAGTACTTC.

This clone was seen a handful of times. The rearrangement joins TRBV5-6 to TRBJ1-1; D remains ambiguous. The length of the CDR3 is 15 residues. The V gene lost 4 bases and the J gene lost 0 bases, with 13 bases spanning the gap. The germline V gene has CDR1 SGHDT and CDR2 YYEEEE. CDR3 in amino acids: CASSLFQRMNTEAFF. CDR3 nucleotide sequence: TGTGCCAGCAGCCTGTTTCAGAGGATGAACACTGAAGCTTTCTTT.